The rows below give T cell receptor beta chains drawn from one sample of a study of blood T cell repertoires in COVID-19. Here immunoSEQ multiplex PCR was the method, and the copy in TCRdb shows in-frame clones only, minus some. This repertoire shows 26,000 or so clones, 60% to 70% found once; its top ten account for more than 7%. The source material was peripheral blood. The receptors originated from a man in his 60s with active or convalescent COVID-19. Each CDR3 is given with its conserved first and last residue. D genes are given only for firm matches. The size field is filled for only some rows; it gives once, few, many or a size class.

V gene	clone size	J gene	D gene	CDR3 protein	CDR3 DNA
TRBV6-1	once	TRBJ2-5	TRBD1	CASSDARGIGGNF	TGTGCCAGCAGTGACGCCAGGGGGATAGGTGGAAACTTC
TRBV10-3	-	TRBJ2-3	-	CAISELGPDTQYF	TGTGCCATCAGTGAATTGGGCCCAGATACGCAGTATTTT
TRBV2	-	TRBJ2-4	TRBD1	CASSEHLLGQGDIQYF	TGTGCCAGCAGTGAACACCTCCTAGGACAGGGGGACATTCAGTACTTC
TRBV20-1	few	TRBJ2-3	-	CSGGRADTQYF	TGCAGCGGGGGGCGGGCAGATACGCAGTATTTT
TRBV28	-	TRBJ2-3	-	CASTPLGALRTDTQYF	TGTGCCAGCACCCCCTTAGGGGCTCTCCGAACAGATACGCAGTATTTT
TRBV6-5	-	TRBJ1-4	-	CASSPRRTNEKLFF	TGTGCCAGCAGCCCGAGGAGAACTAATGAAAAACTGTTTTTT
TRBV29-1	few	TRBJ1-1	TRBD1	CSGRTGVNTEAFF	TGCAGCGGGAGGACAGGGGTGAACACTGAAGCTTTCTTT
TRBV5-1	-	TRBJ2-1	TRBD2	CASRQQTSGRLMFF	TGCGCCAGCAGGCAGCAGACTAGCGGGAGGTTGATGTTCTTC
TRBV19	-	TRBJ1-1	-	CASSIPAGRTEAFF	TGTGCCAGTAGTATCCCCGCAGGGCGCACTGAAGCTTTCTTT
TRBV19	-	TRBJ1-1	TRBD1	CASSKTGIKAFF	TGTGCCAGTAGTAAGACAGGGATTAAAGCTTTCTTT
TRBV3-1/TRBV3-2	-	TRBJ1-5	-	CASSQDLAGNQPQHF	TGTGCCAGCAGCCAAGATTTGGCAGGTAATCAGCCCCAGCATTTT
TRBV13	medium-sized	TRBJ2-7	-	CASSQDSYEQYF	TGTGCCAGCAGCCAAGACAGCTACGAGCAGTACTTC
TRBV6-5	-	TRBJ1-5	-	CASSYSRDSNQPQHF	TGTGCCAGCAGTTACTCGAGGGATAGCAATCAGCCCCAGCATTTT
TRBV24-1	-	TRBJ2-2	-	CATSDPQGTGELFF	TGTGCCACCAGTGATCCACAGGGAACCGGGGAGCTGTTTTTT
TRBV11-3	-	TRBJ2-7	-	CASSLVGQGDHEQYF	TGTGCCAGCAGCTTAGTTGGGCAGGGCGACCACGAGCAGTACTTC
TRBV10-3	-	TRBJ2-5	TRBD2	CAISEPGLAEETQYF	TGTGCCATCAGTGAGCCGGGACTAGCGGAAGAGACCCAGTACTTC
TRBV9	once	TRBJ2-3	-	CASSLAGAGRTQYF	TGTGCCAGCAGCCTGGCGGGGGCCGGACGCACGCAGTATTTT
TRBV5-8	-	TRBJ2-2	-	CASSLRGSGTGELFF	TGTGCCAGCAGCTTGCGGGGGAGTGGGACCGGGGAGCTGTTTTTT
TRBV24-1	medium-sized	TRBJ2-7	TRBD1	CATLQDRGHEQYF	TGTGCCACCCTTCAGGACAGGGGGCACGAGCAGTACTTC
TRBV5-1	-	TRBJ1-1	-	CASSPALGVNTEAFF	TGCGCCAGCAGCCCCGCACTGGGAGTGAACACTGAAGCTTTCTTT
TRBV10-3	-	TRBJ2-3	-	CAIELADTQYF	TGTGCCATCGAGTTGGCAGATACGCAGTATTTT
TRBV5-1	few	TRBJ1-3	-	CASSPVAGGNTIYF	TGCGCCAGCAGCCCGGTGGCAGGAGGAAACACCATATATTTT
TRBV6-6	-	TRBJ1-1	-	CAGGLTNTEAFF	TGTGCCGGGGGACTGACGAACACTGAAGCTTTCTTT
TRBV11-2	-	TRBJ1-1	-	CASSHSLRGRSENTEAFF	TGTGCCAGCAGCCATTCACTTAGGGGCAGGTCCGAGAACACTGAAGCTTTCTTT
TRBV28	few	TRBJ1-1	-	CASSPPTGNTEAFF	TGTGCCAGCAGTCCCCCGACAGGGAACACTGAAGCTTTCTTT
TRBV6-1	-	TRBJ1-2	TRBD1	CASSQAPGQGNYGYTF	TGTGCCAGCAGTCAAGCCCCGGGACAGGGGAACTATGGCTACACCTTC
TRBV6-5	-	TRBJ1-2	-	CASSDYAGRSGYTF	TGTGCCAGCAGCGACTACGCGGGCAGATCTGGCTACACCTTC
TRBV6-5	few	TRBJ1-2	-	CASSYSSGGIIYGYTF	TGTGCCAGCAGTTACTCGTCTGGGGGGATTATCTATGGCTACACCTTC
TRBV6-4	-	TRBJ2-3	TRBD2	CASSQHGTNTDTQYF	TGTGCCAGCAGCCAACACGGGACTAACACAGATACGCAGTATTTT
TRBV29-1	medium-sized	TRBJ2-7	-	CSVAVPGDRYEQYF	TGCAGCGTTGCTGTGCCAGGGGATCGCTACGAGCAGTACTTC
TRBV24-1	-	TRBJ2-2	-	CATSYQSSGELFF	TGTGCCACCAGTTACCAGTCATCCGGGGAGCTGTTTTTT
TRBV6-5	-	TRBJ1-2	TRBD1	CASTGQGGYTF	TGTGCCAGCACCGGACAGGGTGGCTACACCTTC
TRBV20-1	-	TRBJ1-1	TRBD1	CSASRQGKYTEAFF	TGCAGTGCTAGTAGACAGGGCAAATACACTGAAGCTTTCTTT
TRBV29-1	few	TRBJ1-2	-	CSVEDTRYGYTF	TGCAGCGTTGAGGACACCCGCTATGGCTACACCTTC